This T cell receptor (beta chain) was sequenced in a study of T cell responses to AZD1222 COVID-19 vaccine. Method: immunoSEQ multiplex PCR; TCRdb's copy keeps in-frame clones and lacks some. The data contain about 140,000 clones, over 90% of them seen just once; the ten biggest clones take up about 3.7%. Second-dose schedules of about 4 or about 12 weeks were combined. Study-level results: Spike-spanning, vaccine-associated CD4 TCRs were dominant at 160-218 and 743-854. Donors, mostly white British, included more females; clonal diversity was possibly underestimated. Without day 14 samples, only post-peak T cell repertoires were studied.

The V segment lost 5 bases and the J segment 9 bases; nucleotides outside the gene matches: 4. The length of the CDR3 is 12 residues. Germline lookup yields CDR1 KGHSH and CDR2 LQKENI. In regard to this clone: The antigen remains unidentified.

This chain connects TRBV18 to TRBJ2-1; 7 bases line up with TRBD1. The TCR comes from an adult who received the AZD1222 COVID-19 vaccine. The sample in question was peripheral blood, obtained 28 days after the second AZD1222 dose. The CDR3 DNA reads TGTGCCAGCTCAACTGACAGGGTTGAGCAGTTCTTC. This codes for CASSTDRVEQFF.